Listed below are T cell receptor beta chains from one sample, sequenced in a study of blood T cell repertoires in COVID-19. Some clones are missing from TCRdb's copy, which holds only in-frame ones; the method was immunoSEQ multiplex PCR. This table has 400,000 to 500,000 clones, over 75% appearing once. Sequenced material: PBMCs or T cells enriched from blood (not recorded which). The receptors shown here come from a woman aged 18-35 years who had been exposed to COVID-19. Both conserved end residues are part of each CDR3. D genes are given only for firm matches. Clone sizes are given selectively: once, few, many, or a class where the clone is expanded.

CDR3 length,J gene,V gene,clone size,D gene,CDR3 protein,CDR3 DNA
14,TRBJ1-1,TRBV6-5,NA,NA,CASRIQGRGTEAFF,TGTGCCAGCAGAATACAGGGTCGTGGCACTGAAGCTTTCTTT
15,TRBJ1-5,TRBV6-5,once,NA,CASRVNRGSNQPQHF,TGTGCCAGCAGGGTGAATAGGGGTAGCAATCAGCCCCAGCATTTT
14,TRBJ1-6,TRBV7-9,few,TRBD1,CASSLGQERSPLHF,TGTGCCAGCAGCCTAGGACAGGAGAGGTCACCCCTCCACTTT
14,TRBJ2-5,TRBV5-1,NA,NA,CASRIREVTETQYF,TGCGCCAGCAGAATTAGGGAGGTCACAGAGACCCAGTACTTC
12,TRBJ2-3,TRBV28,NA,NA,CASSISTDTQYF,TGTGCCAGCAGCATTAGCACAGATACGCAGTATTTT
15,TRBJ1-5,TRBV7-9,few,TRBD1,CASSAFEGANQPQHF,TGTGCCAGCAGCGCATTCGAGGGGGCCAATCAGCCCCAGCATTTT
16,TRBJ2-3,TRBV28,NA,TRBD2,CASSLGTSGGEDTQYF,TGTGCCAGCAGTTTGGGGACTAGCGGGGGGGAAGATACGCAGTATTTT
19,TRBJ2-2,TRBV9,NA,TRBD2,CASSVSTSGGVANTGELFF,TGTGCCAGCAGCGTATCGACTAGCGGGGGAGTAGCGAACACCGGGGAGCTGTTTTTT
16,TRBJ2-2,TRBV5-1,NA,TRBD1,CASSLEGGPGTGELFF,TGCGCCAGCAGCTTGGAAGGGGGCCCTGGCACCGGGGAGCTGTTTTTT
13,TRBJ2-7,TRBV7-9,NA,TRBD2,CASGTGGSYEQYF,TGTGCCAGCGGGACGGGGGGCTCCTACGAGCAGTACTTC